This TCR beta chain was profiled in a study of OX40 agonist ivuxolimab in advanced cancers. General notes on the study: Ivuxolimab was a fully human IgG2 agonistic monoclonal antibody targeting the costimulatory receptor OX40 (CD134). Intravenous ivuxolimab was administered to patients every 2 weeks at six dose levels: 0.01, 0.1, 0.3, 1.5, 3 and 10 mg/kg. Of the roughly 51 dose-escalation patients, hepatocellular carcinoma was present in approximately 20, melanoma in around 15, renal cell carcinoma in 9 and head and neck cancer in 9. In the dose-escalation cohort, around four fifths of patients were male, and the mean age was roughly 60 years, with a range of 23 to 79. Patients were allowed to have had prior anti-PD-1, anti-PD-L1 or anti-CTLA-4 therapy, and more than 35% of the dose-escalation patients had been treated with checkpoint inhibitors. Partial responses were achieved by three dose-escalation patients, of whom one had hepatocellular carcinoma and two had cutaneous melanoma. Peripheral TCRbeta sequencing aimed to test whether ivuxolimab altered TCR sequence diversity and caused clonal T-cell expansion. The paper reports the monotherapy dose-escalation portion (N of about 54 patients) of the phase I ivuxolimab trial.

To sequence the TCRbeta CDR3 region, genomic DNA was isolated from the sorted cells. TCRbeta CDR3 regions were sequenced using the immunoSEQ Assay. Not all clones reach the TCRdb copy of this immuneACCESS table, which keeps in-frame sequences only. Checked studies attribute under half of the gap to unresolved V genes and leave the rest unexplained. In this sample the table shows about 46,000 clones, 82% of which occur a single time. The biggest ten clones account for approximately 1.8% of the sample. As to this clone: Its antigen specificity is not known. The sample holds no much larger clone one base away, and base qualities are not on file.

Patients with autoimmune disease history or receiving systemic immunosuppression were excluded from the trial. Peripheral blood for TCR sequencing was drawn from every dose cohort at baseline, at cycle 4 day 1 and at cycle 7 day 1. Samples were obtained from an open-label, multicenter, first-in-human phase I dose-escalation trial of ivuxolimab. Adults with locally advanced or metastatic melanoma, renal cell carcinoma, hepatocellular carcinoma or head and neck squamous cell carcinoma were enrolled in the trial. CD4+ and CD8+ T cells were sorted separately from peripheral blood before TCR sequencing. Results the study describes overall, beyond this receptor: At doses from 0.1 to 3.0 mg/kg, clonal expansion was seen in both CD4+ and CD8+ blood T cells between baseline and week 6. After ivuxolimab, CD8+ T cells had more expanded clones than CD4+ T cells on average. In partial responders in the 0.1-3.0 mg/kg groups, normalized peripheral clonal expansion was found to be among the lowest, especially among CD8+ T cells. Low levels of normalized T-cell clonal expansion were also seen in some patients who did not respond. The antigen specificity of the peripheral T cells that underwent clonal expansion was not determined.

The CDR3 spans 17 residues, from the cysteine through the phenylalanine. Left in the record is the CDR3 DNA by itself, 51 bases read in frame from the first base. V is cut by 3 bases and J by 9 bases, and the space between the germline ends is 26 bases. CDR1 and CDR2, looked up from the germline V gene (reference sequence), are LNHDA and SQIVND. Sequenced material: CD4+ or CD8+ T cells sorted from blood, taken in a trial of the OX40 agonist ivuxolimab. The receptor was derived from an adult with an advanced solid tumor such as melanoma, head and neck, liver or kidney cancer. The chain is made from TRBV19 and TRBJ1-2, with a weak D call of TRBD1 (6 bases match). The DNA reads as follows: TGTGCCAGTAGTATGGTGTCGTCAGGGGACCTACGGGATCGCTACACCTTC. This codes for CASSMVSSGDLRDRYTF.